This TCR beta chain appears in the sequencing data of a study of T cells in narcolepsy. Study background: Patients with NT1 or NT2 and healthy control donors were enrolled. The study's findings and limits: HCRT-specific and TRIB2-specific autoreactive clonotypes appeared among same-patient CSF and blood CD4+ clonotypes. Blood of same and different patients, but not healthy controls, reportedly held recurring autoreactive clonotypes.

V dropped 4 bases and J dropped 2; count of bases not matched to a gene: 11. The CDR3 is 15 residues long. Germline V gene data show CDR1 as GTSNPN and CDR2 as SVGIG (reference sequence). Only in-frame clones appear in the TCRdb table, and some are missing; sequencing was by immunoSEQ multiplex PCR. The sample comprises approximately 40,000 clones, approximately 89% of which are singletons, and over 1% rests with the top ten. Worth noting for this clone: The antigen remains unidentified.

Source material: CD45RA- memory CD4+ T cells from PBMCs. This clonotype originated in a human donor with narcolepsy. This rearrangement joins TRBV30 to TRBJ2-7; 7 nucleotides agree with TRBD2. CDR3 in DNA: TGTGCCTGGATCCTGAAGCGGGGCGGCCCCTACGAGCAGTACTTC. Translation gives CAWILKRGGPYEQYF.